This T cell receptor beta chain was profiled in a study of blood T cell repertoires in COVID-19. Study background: T cells, B-cell-depleted T cells, or PBMCs provided the cDNA or gDNA that served as material.

Germline V gives CDR1 LGHNA, CDR2 YNFKEQ. This CDR3 has 16 amino acids. The trim removed 0 bases at V and 6 bases at J, leaving 9 bases unmatched. In the original workflow: Reference gene primer amplification in the assay estimated nucleated cell counts. Sequenced by immunoSEQ multiplex PCR; TCRdb stores in-frame clones only, minus some. V and J calls and clone size are copied from that table; D and trimming were computed from the DNA. The sample yields 150,000 to 200,000 clones, approximately 90% seen once. The Seattle patients joined while their infection was active and were tracked longitudinally afterward.

The TCR comes from a woman in her seventies with COVID-19, enrolled during active disease. Sequencing input: peripheral blood. The J gene is TRBJ2-7, the V gene TRBV4-2, with 9 bases lining up with TRBD2. CDR3 region: CASSQESALAGSEQYF. Here the CDR3 DNA reads TGTGCCAGCAGCCAAGAGTCTGCCCTAGCGGGAAGCGAGCAGTACTTC.